This passage covers 8 T cell receptor beta chains from one sample sequenced in a study of Ad26.COV2.S vaccination and SARS-CoV-2 variants. The table came from immunoSEQ multiplex PCR; TCRdb's copy has only in-frame clones and leaves some out. This table has 410,000 or so clones, about nine tenths appearing once. The treatment here: approximately 18 received Ad26.COV2.S at low or high dose, single or two shots; roughly five received placebo; per-sample allocation not given. The samples date from day 63 after the first vaccine or placebo injection. The source was peripheral blood, collected in a trial of Ad26.COV2.S vaccine versus placebo. The receptors stem from a person between 18 and 65 years old who received the Ad26.COV2.S COVID-19 vaccine or a placebo.

The CDR3 is CASSHSWDAEAFF. The CDR3 DNA is TGCGCCAGCAGCCATTCGTGGGACGCTGAAGCTTTCTTT. V is TRBV5-1 and J is TRBJ1-1; D may be TRBD1 (5 bases). The CDR3 has 13 residues. V gave up 4 bases and J gave up 6 bases, with 13 bases separating them. Germline V CDR1 and CDR2: SGHRS, YFSETQ.

The chain is built from TRBV19 and TRBJ1-4; tentative D call: TRBD1 (6 bases). Germline values: CDR1 LNHDA, CDR2 SQIVND (reference sequence). CDR3 length: 15 residues. V dropped 5 bases and J dropped 8 bases, with 18 bases sitting between them. The CDR3, as DNA: TGTGCCAGTAGTTTATTGGGGGCAAATCGAGAAAAACTGTTTTTT. Translated: CASSLLGANREKLFF.

The chain carries TRBV19 and TRBJ2-2, with a possible D match to TRBD2 (5 bases). CDR1 is LNHDA and CDR2 is SQIVND in the germline V gene (reference sequence). The V and J ends lost 5 bases and 1 base respectively, with 14 bases between them. This CDR3 contains 16 residues. The CDR3 region is CASSDEGRGNTGELFF. As DNA, the CDR3 is TGTGCCAGTAGTGACGAGGGTCGGGGGAACACCGGGGAGCTGTTTTTT.

V gene TRBV21-1 combines with J gene TRBJ2-7; the table's D call, TRBD1, was not checked against the DNA. TRBV21-1 is a pseudogene. This CDR3 has 16 residues. CDR3 protein: CASSNQEDSDNDEQYF. Written as DNA, the CDR3 is TGTGCCAGCAGCAACCAGGAGGACAGTGACAACGACGAGCAGTACTTC.

Comments on this clone: The junction departs from germline at one end; a sequencing error may be responsible. The rearrangement links TRBV7-7 to TRBJ2-5; TRBD2 matches at 7 bases. The CDR3 is 15 amino acids. CDR1 is SSHAT, CDR2 FNYEAQ, per germline (reference sequence). CDR3 in amino acids: CASSLVPSGEETQYF. DNA for the CDR3: TGTGCTAGCAGCTTAGTCCCCAGCGGGGAAGAGACCCAGTACTTC. The whole variable domain, remainder taken from reference TRBV7-7 and TRBJ2-5, is GAGVSQSPRYKVTKRGQDVTLRCDPISSHATLYWYQQALGQGPEFLTYFNYEAQPDKSGLPSDRFSAERPEGSISTLTIQRTEQRDSAMYRCASSLVPSGEETQYFGPGTRLLVL.

The genes are TRBV28 and TRBJ1-5, with D unresolved. The germline gives CDR1 MDHEN, CDR2 SYDVKM. The V gene lost 8 bases and the J gene lost 3 bases, with 8 bases spanning the gap. This CDR3 region has 12 residues. The CDR3 nucleotides read TGTGCCAGCCGCAAGAACAATCAGCCCCAGCATTTT. Amino acid sequence: CASRKNNQPQHF.

J is TRBJ2-7 and V is TRBV30, with TRBD1 matching over 7 bases. This CDR3 contains 12 residues. V was clipped by 0 bases and J by 7 bases; unmatched bases: 3. Germline V gene data show CDR1 as GTSNPN and CDR2 as SVGIG (reference sequence). The CDR3, as DNA: TGTGCCTGGAGTGTACTGGGACAGGAGCAGTACTTC. Protein sequence: CAWSVLGQEQYF.

This rearrangement joins TRBV6-6 to TRBJ1-5; D is ambiguous. This CDR3 is built from 15 residues. From germline, CDR1 is MNHNY and CDR2 SVGAGI (reference sequence). V gave up 2 bases and J gave up 2 bases, with 10 bases separating them. CDR3 sequence (DNA): TGTGCCAGCAGTTACGTGGGAGAGGGCAATCAGCCCCAGCATTTT. Its protein is CASSYVGEGNQPQHF.